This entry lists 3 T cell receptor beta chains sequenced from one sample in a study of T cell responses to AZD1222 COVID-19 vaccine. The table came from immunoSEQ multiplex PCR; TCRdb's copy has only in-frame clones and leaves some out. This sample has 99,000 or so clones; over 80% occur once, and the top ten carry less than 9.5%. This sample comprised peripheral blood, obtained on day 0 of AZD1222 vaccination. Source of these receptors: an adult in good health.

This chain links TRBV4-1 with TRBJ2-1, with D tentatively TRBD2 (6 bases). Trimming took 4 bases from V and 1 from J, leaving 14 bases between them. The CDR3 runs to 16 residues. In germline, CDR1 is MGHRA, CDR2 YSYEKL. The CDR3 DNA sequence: TGCGCCAGCAGCCGGGAGGACATGACGTCCTACAATGAGCAGTTCTTC. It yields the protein CASSREDMTSYNEQFF.

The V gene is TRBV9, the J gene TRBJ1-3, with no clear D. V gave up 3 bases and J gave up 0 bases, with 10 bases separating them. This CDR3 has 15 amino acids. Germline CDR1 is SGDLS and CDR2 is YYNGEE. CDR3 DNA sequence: TGTGCCAGCAGCGAGGTGTCCAGCTCTGGAAACACCATATATTTT. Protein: CASSEVSSSGNTIYF.

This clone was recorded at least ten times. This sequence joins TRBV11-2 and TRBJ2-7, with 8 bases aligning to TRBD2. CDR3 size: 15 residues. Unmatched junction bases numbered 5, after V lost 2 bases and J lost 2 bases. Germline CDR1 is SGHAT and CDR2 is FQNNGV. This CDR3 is CASSLTSGGTYEQYF. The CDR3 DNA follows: TGTGCCAGCAGCTTAACTAGCGGCGGCACCTACGAGCAGTACTTC. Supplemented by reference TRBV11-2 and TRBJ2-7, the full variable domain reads EAGVAQSPRYKIIEKRQSVAFWCNPISGHATLYWYQQILGQGPKLLIQFQNNGVVDDSQLPKDRFSAERLKGVDSTLKIQPAKLEDSAVYLCASSLTSGGTYEQYFGPGTRLTVT.